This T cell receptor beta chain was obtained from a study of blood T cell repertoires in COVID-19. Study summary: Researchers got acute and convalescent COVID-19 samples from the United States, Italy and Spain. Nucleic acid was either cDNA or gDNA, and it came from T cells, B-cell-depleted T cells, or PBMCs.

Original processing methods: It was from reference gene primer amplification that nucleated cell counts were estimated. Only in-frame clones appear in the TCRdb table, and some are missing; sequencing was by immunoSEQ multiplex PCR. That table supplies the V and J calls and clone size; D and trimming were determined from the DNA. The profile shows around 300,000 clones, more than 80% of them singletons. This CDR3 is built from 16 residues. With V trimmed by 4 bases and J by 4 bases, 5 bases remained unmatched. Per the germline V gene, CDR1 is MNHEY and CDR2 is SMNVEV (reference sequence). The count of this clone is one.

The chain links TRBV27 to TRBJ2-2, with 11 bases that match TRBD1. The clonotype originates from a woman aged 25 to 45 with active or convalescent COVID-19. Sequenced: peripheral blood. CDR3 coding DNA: TGTGCCAGCAGTTCCCCCGGGACAGGGGGCACCGGGGAGCTGTTTTTT. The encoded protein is CASSSPGTGGTGELFF.